This T cell receptor (beta chain) was documented in a study of T cells in women clearing cervical HPV infection. Study conclusions and caveats: Unknown T-cell numbers per sample may underlie the richness differences. Repertoire richness, not evenness, was significantly elevated in CIN3+ cases versus controls.

Libraries were prepared by immunoSEQ multiplex PCR; TCRdb keeps only in-frame clonotypes and omits some of them. This sample contains around 39,000 clones. The CDR3 totals 14 residues. V lost 7 bases and J 1 base, leaving 10 bases between the germline ends. In regard to this clone: Its specificity is not known. The DNA ends 3 residues before the CDR3 does, and the rest of the CDR3 is filled in from the germline J gene.

Sequencing was performed on blood buffy coat. J is TRBJ2-2 and V is TRBV12-3 or TRBV12-4; no firm D call. This clonotype originated in a woman aged 18-69 years with a cervical HPV16 infection that either progressed to CIN3+ or cleared (not recorded which). Here the CDR3 reads CASTRLMNTGELFF. The DNA read from the CDR3 is TGTGCCAGCACCAGACTCATGAACACCGGGGAG.